What follows describes a single TCR beta chain. In its sample, this clone was seen a few times. No cognate antigen has been identified for it. No much larger clone exists at a distance of one base, and base qualities are not known. From the germline V gene, CDR1 is MRHNA and CDR2 is SNTAGT. V is shortened by 0 bases, J by 8 bases, and the region joining them spans 10 bases. Taken from cysteine to phenylalanine, the CDR3 has 13 residues. The entry retains the CDR3 DNA only, 39 bases that are in frame from base 1. The data belong to a study of tumor-infiltrating lymphocytes in localized non-small cell lung cancer (dated by TCRdb to the early 2020s). In the study overall: The cohort covered several histologies, both smokers and never-smokers, and patients whose samples were collected after neoadjuvant chemotherapy. From each patient came resected tumor tissue plus uninvolved lung tissue from that same patient, and the uninvolved lung tissue was described as non-adjacent to the tumor. Flow cytometry, multiplex immunofluorescence, RNA-seq, exome sequencing and proteomics were applied to the same patients as TCR sequencing, which was one of several integrated assays. In total, the ICON cohort was made up of 150 or so surgical patients who had localized non-small cell lung cancer and whose tumors were resected. A total of around 58 patients were part of the paired comparison of immunoSEQ T-cell fraction between tumor and uninvolved lung.

Results the study describes overall, beyond this receptor: Assay coverage varied across patients depending on available tissue quantity, so only a subset of the cohort had TCR sequencing. In line with immunofluorescence CD3 counts, TCRbeta sequencing supported higher T cell infiltration in tumors compared with uninvolved lung tissue. The TCR-derived T-cell fraction showed no difference between the flow cytometry-defined immunotypes IM1 (good prognosis) and IM2 (poor prognosis). Different pieces of the same tissue were used for different assays, so technical variation could not be separated from intratumor heterogeneity.

Patient enrollment in ICON started in early 2016, and the final patient was enrolled in late 2018. In a subcohort of 80 or so patients, fresh tumor and matched uninvolved tissue were collected for in-depth immune analyses, with TCR sequencing among those analyses. DNA isolated from bulk tissue, without cell sorting, was used for TCR sequencing. The T-cell fraction in tumor and uninvolved lung tissue was obtained from TCR sequencing using the immunoSEQ assay. In the source study's methods: To analyze survival, patients were divided into a high T-cell fraction group (upper tertile) and a low T-cell fraction group (lower two tertiles), and the two groups were compared using a log-rank test. A signed-rank test was used to check for differences in T-cell fraction between paired tumor and uninvolved lung. TCRdb's version of the immuneACCESS table is confined to in-frame rearrangements and falls short of the full clone set. An unresolved V gene accounts for under half of the shortfall where checked; the remainder is of unknown origin. D and trimming were read from the DNA, whereas the V and J calls and clone size are those reported in that table. The sample table records 9,000 or so clones; approximately 82% of these occur just once. The ten largest account for about 6.9% of the sample.

The receptor was isolated from a human donor with non-small cell lung cancer. Material for sequencing was uninvolved lung tissue not adjacent to the tumor. The chain joins TRBV6-4 to TRBJ1-2; the D gene cannot be resolved reliably. The nucleotides read TGTGCCAGCAGTGACTCTGGAGAGGGAGGCTACACCTTC. Protein translation: CASSDSGEGGYTF.